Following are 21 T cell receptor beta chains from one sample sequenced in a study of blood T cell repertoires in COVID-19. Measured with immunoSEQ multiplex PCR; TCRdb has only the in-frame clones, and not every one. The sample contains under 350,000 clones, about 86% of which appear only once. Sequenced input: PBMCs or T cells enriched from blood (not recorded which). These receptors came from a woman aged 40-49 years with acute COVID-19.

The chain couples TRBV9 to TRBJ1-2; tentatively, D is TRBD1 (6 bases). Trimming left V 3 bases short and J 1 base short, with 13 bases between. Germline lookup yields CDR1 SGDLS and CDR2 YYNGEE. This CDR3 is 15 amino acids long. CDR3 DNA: TGTGCCAGCAGCGCCAACGCGGACAGTAACTATGGCTACACCTTC. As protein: CASSANADSNYGYTF. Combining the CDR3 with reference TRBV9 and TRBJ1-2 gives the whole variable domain DSGVTQTPKHLITATGQRVTLRCSPRSGDLSVYWYQQSLDQGLQFLIQYYNGEERAKGNILERFSAQQFPDLHSELNLSSLELGDSALYFCASSANADSNYGYTFGSGTRLTVV.

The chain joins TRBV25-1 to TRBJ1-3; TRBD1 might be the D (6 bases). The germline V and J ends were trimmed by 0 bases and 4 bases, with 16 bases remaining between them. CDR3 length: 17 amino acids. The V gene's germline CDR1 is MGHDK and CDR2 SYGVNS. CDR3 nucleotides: TGTGCCAGCAGTGAATATAATTTGGGGGCTTCAGGAAACACCATATATTTT. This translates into CASSEYNLGASGNTIYF.

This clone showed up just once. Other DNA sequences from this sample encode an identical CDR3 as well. CDR3 nucleotide sequence: TGTGCCAGCAGCCAAGGGGCAGGAGGCTACACCTTC. Its protein product is CASSQGAGGYTF. V gene TRBV4-2 combines with J gene TRBJ1-2; D remains unclear. Per germline, CDR1 LGHNA and CDR2 YNFKEQ. Between the trimmed V and J ends, which lost 1 base and 8 bases, there was a span of 8 bases. The CDR3 is made up of 12 amino acids.

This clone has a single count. CDR3 sequence reads: CASSAQSGGITGELFF. For the CDR3, the DNA is TGTGCCAGCAGCGCCCAAAGCGGGGGGATCACCGGGGAGCTGTTTTTT. The rearrangement links TRBV9 to TRBJ2-2; 9 nucleotides agree with TRBD2. The CDR3 consists of 16 residues. Germline CDR1 is SGDLS and CDR2 is YYNGEE. Trimming removed 3 bases from V and 4 bases from J; junction bases left unmatched: 7.

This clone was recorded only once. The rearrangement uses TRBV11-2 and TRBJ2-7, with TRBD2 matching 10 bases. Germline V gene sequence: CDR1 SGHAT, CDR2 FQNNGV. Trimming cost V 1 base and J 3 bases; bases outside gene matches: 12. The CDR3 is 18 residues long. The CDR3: CASSLVAGGLAGVYEQYF. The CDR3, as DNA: TGTGCCAGCAGCTTAGTCGCCGGGGGTCTAGCGGGAGTCTACGAGCAGTACTTC.

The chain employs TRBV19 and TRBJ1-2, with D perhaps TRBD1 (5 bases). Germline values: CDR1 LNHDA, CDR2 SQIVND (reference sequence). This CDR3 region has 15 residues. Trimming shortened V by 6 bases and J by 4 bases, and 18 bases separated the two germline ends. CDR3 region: CASRLAPQESYGYTF. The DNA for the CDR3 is TGTGCCAGTAGGCTGGCCCCACAGGAAAGCTATGGCTACACCTTC. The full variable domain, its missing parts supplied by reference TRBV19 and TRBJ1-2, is DGGITQSPKYLFRKEGQNVTLSCEQNLNHDAMYWYRQDPGQGLRLIYYSQIVNDFQKGDIAEGYSVSREKKESFPLTVTSAQKNPTAFYLCASRLAPQESYGYTFGSGTRLTVV.

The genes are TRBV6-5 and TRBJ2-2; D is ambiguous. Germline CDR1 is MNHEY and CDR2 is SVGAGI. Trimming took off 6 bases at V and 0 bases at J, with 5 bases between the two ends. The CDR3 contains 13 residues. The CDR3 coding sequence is TGTGCCAGCAGAGACTCGAACACCGGGGAGCTGTTTTTT. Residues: CASRDSNTGELFF.

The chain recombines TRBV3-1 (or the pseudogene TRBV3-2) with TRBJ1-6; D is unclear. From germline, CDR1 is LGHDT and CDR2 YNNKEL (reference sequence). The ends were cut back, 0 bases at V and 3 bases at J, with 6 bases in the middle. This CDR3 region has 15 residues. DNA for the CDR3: TGTGCCAGCAGCCAAGAACTGATCTATAATTCACCCCTCCACTTT. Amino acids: CASSQELIYNSPLHF.

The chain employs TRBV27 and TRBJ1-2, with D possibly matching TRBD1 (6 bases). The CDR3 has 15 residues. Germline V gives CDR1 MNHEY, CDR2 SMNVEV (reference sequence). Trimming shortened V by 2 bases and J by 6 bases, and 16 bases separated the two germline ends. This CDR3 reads CASSLRDTAVNGYTF. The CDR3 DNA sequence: TGTGCCAGCAGTTTAAGGGACACCGCCGTGAATGGCTACACCTTC.

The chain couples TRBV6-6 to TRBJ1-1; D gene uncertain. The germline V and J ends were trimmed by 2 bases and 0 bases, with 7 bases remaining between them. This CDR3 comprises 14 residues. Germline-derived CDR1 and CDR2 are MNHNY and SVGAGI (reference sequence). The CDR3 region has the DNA TGTGCCAGCAGTTACGAGGTTTTGAACACTGAAGCTTTCTTT. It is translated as CASSYEVLNTEAFF.

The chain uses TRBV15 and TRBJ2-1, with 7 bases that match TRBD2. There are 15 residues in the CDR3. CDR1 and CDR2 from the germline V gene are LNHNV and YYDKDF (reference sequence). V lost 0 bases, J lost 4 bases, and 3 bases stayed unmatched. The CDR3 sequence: CATSRELARYNEQFF. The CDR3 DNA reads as TGTGCCACCAGCAGAGAACTAGCGCGGTACAATGAGCAGTTCTTC.

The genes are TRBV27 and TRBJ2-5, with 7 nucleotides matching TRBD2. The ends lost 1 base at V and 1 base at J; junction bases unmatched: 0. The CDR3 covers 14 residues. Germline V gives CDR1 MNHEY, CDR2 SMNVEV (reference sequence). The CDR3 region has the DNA TGTGCCAGCAGTTTATGGGGGGGCCAAGAGACCCAGTACTTC. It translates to CASSLWGGQETQYF.

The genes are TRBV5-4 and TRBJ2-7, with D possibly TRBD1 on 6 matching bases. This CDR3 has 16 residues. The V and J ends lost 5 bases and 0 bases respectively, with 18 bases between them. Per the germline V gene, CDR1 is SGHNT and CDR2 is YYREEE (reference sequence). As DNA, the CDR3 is TGTGCCAGCAGTTTTTTCGACAGGATTAGCTCCTACGAGCAGTACTTC. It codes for CASSFFDRISSYEQYF.

DNA of the CDR3: TGTGCCAGCAGCCCGACAGGGGTGAGCTCTGGAAACACCATATATTTT. Translation: CASSPTGVSSGNTIYF. This chain joins TRBV3-1 (or the pseudogene TRBV3-2) and TRBJ1-3, with 8 bases that match TRBD1. V lost 4 bases, J lost 0 bases, and 5 bases stayed unmatched. CDR1 is LGHDT and CDR2 is YNNKEL in the germline V gene (reference sequence). The CDR3 is made up of 16 amino acids.

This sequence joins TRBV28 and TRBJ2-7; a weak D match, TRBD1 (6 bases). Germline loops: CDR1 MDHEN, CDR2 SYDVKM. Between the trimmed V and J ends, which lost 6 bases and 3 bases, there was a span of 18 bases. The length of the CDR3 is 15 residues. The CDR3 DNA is TGTGCCAGCAGCCGGACCGGGACAACGAACTACGAGCAGTACTTC. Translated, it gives CASSRTGTTNYEQYF.

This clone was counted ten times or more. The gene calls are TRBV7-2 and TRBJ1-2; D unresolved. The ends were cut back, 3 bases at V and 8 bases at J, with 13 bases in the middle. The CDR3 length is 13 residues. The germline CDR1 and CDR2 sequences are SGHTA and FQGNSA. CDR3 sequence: CASSFGLLGGYTF. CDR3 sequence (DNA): TGTGCCAGCAGCTTTGGACTCCTAGGGGGCTACACCTTC.

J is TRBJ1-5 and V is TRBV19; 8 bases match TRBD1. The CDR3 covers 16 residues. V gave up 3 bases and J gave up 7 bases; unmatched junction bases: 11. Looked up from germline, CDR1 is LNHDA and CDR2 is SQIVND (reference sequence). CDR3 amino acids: CASSITVQGVGQPQHF. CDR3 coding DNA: TGTGCCAGTAGTATCACCGTACAGGGGGTTGGACAGCCCCAGCATTTT.

CDR3 nucleotide sequence: TGTGCCAGCAAAAGGGGGATCGAGCCCCAGCATTTT. The encoded protein is CASKRGIEPQHF. The chain links TRBV6-6 to TRBJ1-5; tentative D call: TRBD1 (6 bases). V dropped 7 bases and J dropped 8 bases, with 12 bases sitting between them. CDR1 is MNHNY, CDR2 SVGAGI, per germline (reference sequence). The CDR3 is made up of 12 amino acids.

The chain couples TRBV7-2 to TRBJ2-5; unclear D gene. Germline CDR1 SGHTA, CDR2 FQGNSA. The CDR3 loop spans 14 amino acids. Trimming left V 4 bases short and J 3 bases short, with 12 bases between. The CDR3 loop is CASSSDFGEETQYF. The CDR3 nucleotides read TGTGCCAGCAGCTCCGACTTTGGAGAAGAGACCCAGTACTTC.

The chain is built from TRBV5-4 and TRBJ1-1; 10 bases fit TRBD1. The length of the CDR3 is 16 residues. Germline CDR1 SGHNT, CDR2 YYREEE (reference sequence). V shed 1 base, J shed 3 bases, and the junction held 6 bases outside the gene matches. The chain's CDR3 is CASSLPTGTGDTEAFF. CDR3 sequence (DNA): TGTGCCAGCAGCTTGCCCACCGGGACAGGGGACACTGAAGCTTTCTTT.

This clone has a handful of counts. The CDR3 DNA reads as TGTGCCAGCAGTTACCTCCGGGGAGGGTCTGAAGCTTTCTTT. Translation gives CASSYLRGGSEAFF. The gene calls are TRBV6-5 and TRBJ1-1; D is ambiguous. The V gene's germline CDR1 is MNHEY and CDR2 SVGAGI. The CDR3 spans 14 residues. The germline V and J ends were trimmed by 2 bases and 6 bases, with 13 bases remaining between them.